These 30 T cell receptor beta chains were sequenced from one sample in a study of T cell repertoires in cytomegalovirus infection. MiXCR, applied by TCRdb to the reads, yields one record per CDR3 protein. The sample holds about 500,000 distinct CDR3 sequences, 33% seen once. Their antigen targets remain unknown. The starting material was cultured PBMCs, obtained from culture after CMV antigen stimulation. These receptors were obtained from a human donor in good health (CMV status not recorded). Some clones in this sample may be carry-over from other donors' samples.

The rearrangement links TRBV28 to TRBJ2-3; maybe TRBD2 (6 bases). This CDR3 has 16 amino acids. V lost 7 bases, J lost 1 base, and 18 bases lay in between. Germline V gene lookup returns CDR1 MDHEN and CDR2 SYDVKM. CDR3 sequence reads: CASTPPRGSGTDTQYF. CDR3 coding DNA: TGTGCCAGCACCCCCCCGCGGGGATCGGGCACAGATACGCAGTATTTT.

Many counts were recorded for this clonotype. The rearrangement uses TRBV7-2 and TRBJ2-3; D call uncertain. Germline V lookup: CDR1 SGHTA, CDR2 FQGNSA. Between the trimmed V and J ends, which lost 3 bases and 0 bases, there was a span of 7 bases. This CDR3 comprises 14 residues. In nucleotides, the CDR3 is TGTGCCAGCAGCTTGCGTGCTAGCACAGATACGCAGTATTTT. As protein: CASSLRASTDTQYF. Looking up the rest from reference TRBV7-2 and TRBJ2-3 gives the full variable domain: GAGVSQSPSNKVTEKGKDVELRCDPISGHTALYWYRQSLGQGLEFLIYFQGNSAPDKSGLPSDRFSAERTGGSVSTLTIQRTQQEDSAVYLCASSLRASTDTQYFGPGTRLTVL.

Only a few counts were recorded for this clonotype. V is TRBV7-2 and J is TRBJ2-2; D possibly corresponds to TRBD2 (6 bases). With 10 bases removed from V and 6 bases from J, the gap between germline ends came to 18 bases. Germline CDR1 and CDR2: SGHTA and FQGNSA. The CDR3 loop spans 14 amino acids. CDR3 sequence reads: CAISGAGSPGELFF. The CDR3 DNA follows: TGTGCCATCTCGGGCGCGGGAAGTCCCGGGGAGCTGTTTTTT. The full variable domain, its missing parts supplied by reference TRBV7-2 and TRBJ2-2, is GAGVSQSPSNKVTEKGKDVELRCDPISGHTALYWYRQSLGQGLEFLIYFQGNSAPDKSGLPSDRFSAERTGGSVSTLTIQRTQQEDSAVYLCAISGAGSPGELFFGEGSRLTVL.

This clonotype was counted only a few times. The chain employs TRBV9 and TRBJ2-1; no definite D call. The length of the CDR3 is 14 residues. The ends were cut back, 0 bases at V and 6 bases at J, with 10 bases in the middle. The V gene's germline CDR1 is SGDLS and CDR2 YYNGEE. This chain's CDR3 is CASSVGFAGNEQFF. CDR3 nucleotide sequence: TGTGCCAGCAGCGTAGGTTTTGCTGGCAATGAGCAGTTCTTC.

In this sample, this clonotype turned up many times. The gene calls are TRBV28 and TRBJ2-5; maybe TRBD1 (6 bases). Looked up from germline, CDR1 is MDHEN and CDR2 is SYDVKM. This CDR3 contains 11 residues. V lost 8 bases, J lost 4 bases, and 8 bases lay in between. In DNA form, the CDR3 reads TGTGCCAGCTCGGACAGAGAGACCCAGTACTTC. Protein: CASSDRETQYF.

The V and J genes are TRBV19 and TRBJ2-7; D is ambiguous. The CDR3 sequence is 20 residues long. V gave up 0 bases and J gave up 0 bases, with 24 bases separating them. CDR1 and CDR2 (germline): LNHDA, SQIVND (reference sequence). CDR3 sequence reads: CASSIDCGRKGPQISYEQYV. As DNA, the CDR3 is TGTGCCAGTAGTATAGATTGTGGCAGGAAGGGCCCCCAAATCTCCTACGAGCAGTACGTC.

There are a few counts of this clonotype. The chain is built from TRBV25-1 and TRBJ1-1; no firm D call. Trimming removed 1 base from V and 8 bases from J, with 14 bases in between. Germline V gene sequence: CDR1 MGHDK, CDR2 SYGVNS. CDR3 length: 14 residues. The CDR3 sequence is CASSEFGDKREAFF. CDR3 in DNA: TGTGCCAGCAGTGAATTCGGTGACAAAAGAGAAGCTTTCTTT.

This rearrangement joins TRBV7-2 to TRBJ1-4; 7 bases line up with TRBD1. Germline loops: CDR1 SGHTA, CDR2 FQGNSA. This CDR3 has 13 amino acids. After removal of 5 bases from V and 7 bases from J, the junction contained 4 bases not matched to a gene. As DNA, the CDR3 is TGTGCCAGCAGCAGAGGGACAGCTGAAAAACTGTTTTTT. This encodes CASSRGTAEKLFF.

The chain combines TRBV19 with TRBJ1-1; TRBD1 might be the D (6 bases). Per germline, CDR1 LNHDA and CDR2 SQIVND (reference sequence). V lost 5 bases to trimming and J lost 4 bases, with 20 bases between them. This CDR3 is 16 amino acids long. In nucleotides, the CDR3 is TGTGCCAGTAGTGCTCGGACAGTCCCTGAGGGCACTGAAGCTTTCTTT. Protein product: CASSARTVPEGTEAFF.

The chain is built from TRBV18 and TRBJ1-3, with D possibly matching TRBD1 (5 bases). The CDR3 has 15 amino acids. V shed 3 bases and J shed 2 bases, with 11 bases lying between them. Germline-derived CDR1 and CDR2 are KGHSH and LQKENI. CDR3 in DNA: TGTGCCAGCTCACCTTGGACATCGACTGGAAACACCATATATTTT. Protein: CASSPWTSTGNTIYF. Filled out from reference TRBV18 and TRBJ1-3, the complete variable domain reads NAGVMQNPRHLVRRRGQEARLRCSPMKGHSHVYWYRQLPEEGLKFMVYLQKENIIDESGMPKERFSAEFPKEGPSILRIQQVVRGDSAAYFCASSPWTSTGNTIYFGEGSWLTVV.

The CDR3 nucleotides are TGTGCCAGCCGTCCTATACAAACCTACGAGCAGTACTTC. Its protein product is CASRPIQTYEQYF. This chain joins TRBV6-2 or TRBV6-3 and TRBJ2-7; D ambiguous. Trimming shortened V by 8 bases and J by 2 bases, and 13 bases separated the two germline ends. Germline V lookup: CDR1 MNHEY, CDR2 SVGEGT. CDR3 size: 13 residues.

A few counts support this clonotype. This chain uses TRBV7-2 with TRBJ1-5, with D tentatively TRBD1 (6 bases). The CDR3 is 13 residues long. Germline CDR1 and CDR2: SGHTA and FQGNSA. The ends were cut back, 8 bases at V and 2 bases at J, with 10 bases in the middle. CDR3 sequence: CASGRQGNQPQHF. DNA for the CDR3: TGTGCCAGCGGGCGACAGGGCAATCAGCCCCAGCATTTT.

The chain joins TRBV7-2 to TRBJ2-1, with unresolved D. V was trimmed by 4 bases and J by 0 bases, leaving 13 bases between them. The germline V gene encodes CDR1 SGHTA and CDR2 FQGNSA. The CDR3 consists of 16 residues. Here the CDR3 reads CASSSTPASSYNEQFF. CDR3 bases: TGTGCCAGCAGCTCGACACCCGCGAGCTCCTACAATGAGCAGTTCTTC.

The chain recombines TRBV10-3 with TRBJ2-1; no reliable D call. The CDR3 consists of 13 residues. CDR1 and CDR2 (germline): ENHRY, SYGVKD. Trimming cost V 10 bases and J 5 bases, with 15 bases left between them. The CDR3 nucleotides read TGTGCCACCGGTAGCAGGTCGGACAATGAGCAGTTCTTC. It encodes CATGSRSDNEQFF.

This clonotype was seen many times. The rearrangement uses TRBV5-4 and TRBJ2-2; D not certain. From germline, CDR1 is SGHNT and CDR2 YYREEE (reference sequence). V was shortened by 0 bases and J by 1 base, with 4 bases between the two germline ends. This CDR3 is built from 14 residues. As DNA, the CDR3 is TGTGCCAGCAGCTTGGGTCGGAACACCGGGGAGCTGTTTTTT. Amino acids: CASSLGRNTGELFF.

The chain has TRBV28 and TRBJ2-3, with D hard to call. The CDR3 is made up of 14 amino acids. Germline values: CDR1 MDHEN, CDR2 SYDVKM. V lost 5 bases and J 3 bases, leaving 12 bases between the germline ends. CDR3 amino acids: CASSRTPRTDTQYF. The CDR3 nucleotides are TGTGCCAGCAGTAGAACACCTCGGACAGATACGCAGTATTTT.

The chain uses TRBV24-1 and TRBJ1-5; D remains ambiguous. The CDR3 consists of 15 residues. CDR1 and CDR2 from the germline V gene are KGHDR and SFDVKD. V shed 4 bases and J shed 2 bases, with 11 bases lying between them. CDR3 residues: CATSDHGGGNQPQHF. CDR3 sequence (DNA): TGTGCCACCAGTGACCACGGCGGGGGCAATCAGCCCCAGCATTTT.

This clonotype was observed many times. The chain combines TRBV7-2 with TRBJ1-2; D is possibly TRBD1 (6 bases). Germline V gives CDR1 SGHTA, CDR2 FQGNSA. The CDR3 runs 15 residues. V was shortened by 2 bases and J by 7 bases, with 17 bases between the two germline ends. CDR3 nucleotide sequence: TGTGCCAGCAGCTTATCAGGAGGGGGGATTTCTGGCTACACCTTC. Protein: CASSLSGGGISGYTF. Based on the CDR3 plus reference TRBV7-2 and TRBJ1-2, the full variable domain is GAGVSQSPSNKVTEKGKDVELRCDPISGHTALYWYRQSLGQGLEFLIYFQGNSAPDKSGLPSDRFSAERTGGSVSTLTIQRTQQEDSAVYLCASSLSGGGISGYTFGSGTRLTVV.

The genes are TRBV6-6 and TRBJ2-3; 7 nucleotides agree with TRBD2. Germline values: CDR1 MNHNY, CDR2 SVGAGI (reference sequence). This CDR3 region has 16 residues. V lost 6 bases and J lost 7; bases outside the gene matches: 16. Here the CDR3 reads CASRLGLQATVYTQYF. The CDR3 nucleotides are TGTGCCAGCAGACTGGGACTACAGGCGACAGTTTATACGCAGTATTTT.

This clonotype was counted only a few times. The gene calls are TRBV28 and TRBJ2-2; 7 nucleotides match TRBD1. The CDR3 is 14 amino acids. The germline V gene encodes CDR1 MDHEN and CDR2 SYDVKM. V lost 10 bases, J lost 0 bases, and 5 bases stayed unmatched. The CDR3 coding sequence is TGTGCCATCCGGACAGGAGCGAACACCGGGGAGCTGTTTTTT. This gives the protein CAIRTGANTGELFF.

CDR3 sequence reads: CASSLLPGGGELFF. CDR3 sequence (DNA): TGTGCCAGCAGCTTACTACCAGGGGGCGGGGAGCTGTTTTTT. The rearrangement uses TRBV7-9 and TRBJ2-2, with TRBD1 matching over 7 bases. The CDR3 runs to 14 residues. Looked up from germline, CDR1 is SEHNR and CDR2 is FQNEAQ (reference sequence). V gave up 2 bases and J gave up 7 bases; unmatched junction bases: 4. The whole variable domain, filled in from reference TRBV7-9 and TRBJ2-2, reads DTGVSQNPRHKITKRGQNVTFRCDPISEHNRLYWYRQTLGQGPEFLTYFQNEAQLEKSRLLSDRFSAERPKGSFSTLEIQRTEQGDSAMYLCASSLLPGGGELFFGEGSRLTVL.

This chain links TRBV29-1 with TRBJ2-1, with 8 bases identical to TRBD2. This CDR3 comprises 14 residues. CDR1 is SQVTM and CDR2 is ANQGSEA in the germline V gene. V lost 5 bases, J lost 5 bases, and 8 bases stayed unmatched. Written as DNA, the CDR3 is TGCAGCGTTTTCGAGAGCGGGAGTCACAATGAGCAGTTCTTC. Amino acid sequence: CSVFESGSHNEQFF.

In this sample, this clonotype turned up a few times. V usage is TRBV12-3 or TRBV12-4 and J usage is TRBJ2-2; 14 bases line up with TRBD2. V lost 2 bases to trimming and J lost 9 bases; unmatched junction nucleotides: 11. The CDR3 length is 18 residues. CDR3 sequence (DNA): TGTGCCAGCAGTTTAACAGTTGGTGGGACTAGCGGGAGCTGGGAGCTGTTTTTT. This encodes CASSLTVGGTSGSWELFF.

This clonotype was observed a handful of times. The genes are TRBV7-2 and TRBJ2-2; D could derive from TRBD1 or TRBD2 (5 bases each). V gave up 2 bases and J gave up 5 bases, with 12 bases separating them. The CDR3 loop spans 15 amino acids. The germline V gene encodes CDR1 SGHTA and CDR2 FQGNSA. The CDR3: CASSLTGARTGELFF. The CDR3 DNA reads TGTGCCAGCAGCTTAACCGGGGCGCGGACCGGGGAGCTGTTTTTT.

The chain links TRBV4-1 to TRBJ1-3, with D uncertain. CDR1 and CDR2 from the germline V gene are MGHRA and YSYEKL. The V end was cut by 1 base, the J end by 4 bases, with 17 bases between. The CDR3 runs to 17 residues. Here the CDR3 reads CASSQGAVSQVGNTIYF. The DNA of the CDR3 is TGCGCCAGCAGCCAAGGGGCCGTATCCCAGGTCGGAAACACCATATATTTT.

This clonotype appeared many times. The V call is TRBV4-3, the J call TRBJ1-2; no clear D. The CDR3 extends over 15 amino acids. Deletions cut 2 bases from V and 0 bases from J, with 10 bases between. Germline values: CDR1 LGHNA, CDR2 YSLEER. The CDR3 loop reads CASSQTVGANYGYTF. DNA of the CDR3: TGCGCCAGCAGCCAAACGGTCGGGGCTAACTATGGCTACACCTTC.

Ten or more counts support this clonotype. This chain's CDR3 is CASSLAMDRGTDTEAFF. In DNA form, the CDR3 reads TGTGCCAGCAGTTTAGCTATGGACAGGGGAACGGACACTGAAGCTTTCTTT. The chain has TRBV12-3 or TRBV12-4 and TRBJ1-1; 9 bases are a match to TRBD1. Trimming took 0 bases from V and 3 from J; bases not matched to a gene: 8. This CDR3 is built from 17 residues.

The rearrangement uses TRBV4-1 and TRBJ2-1; D is ambiguous. This CDR3 is 15 amino acids long. V shed 0 bases and J shed 7 bases, with 13 bases lying between them. The germline V gene has CDR1 MGHRA and CDR2 YSYEKL. This CDR3 is CASSQDGRSGNEQFF. DNA of the CDR3: TGCGCCAGCAGCCAAGATGGTCGCTCTGGGAATGAGCAGTTCTTC.

This clonotype was detected once. V and J are TRBV20-1 and TRBJ2-5; D is uncertain. Trimming left V 3 bases short and J 1 base short, with 0 bases between. Germline CDR1 and CDR2: DFQATT and SNEGSKA (reference sequence). The CDR3 spans 10 residues. The CDR3 is CSASQETQYF. As DNA, the CDR3 is TGCAGTGCTAGCCAAGAGACCCAGTACTTC.

The chain employs TRBV19 and TRBJ2-7; D may be TRBD2 (5 bases). This CDR3 is 15 amino acids long. Trimming took off 6 bases at V and 3 bases at J, with 18 bases between the two ends. Germline V gene lookup returns CDR1 LNHDA and CDR2 SQIVND (reference sequence). The CDR3 DNA sequence: TGTGCCAGTAGCCTTGGAGGTAGCGCAGTCTACGAGCAGTACTTC. Translating it yields CASSLGGSAVYEQYF.